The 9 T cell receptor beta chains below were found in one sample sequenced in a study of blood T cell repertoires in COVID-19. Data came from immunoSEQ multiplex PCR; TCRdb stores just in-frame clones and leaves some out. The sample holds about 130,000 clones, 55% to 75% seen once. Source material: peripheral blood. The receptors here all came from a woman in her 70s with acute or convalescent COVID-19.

This CDR3 is CASSQHTATNEKLFF. CDR3 sequence (DNA): TGCGCCAGCAGCCAACACACAGCAACTAATGAAAAACTGTTTTTT. The chain is built from TRBV4-3 and TRBJ1-4; D call uncertain. This CDR3 is 15 amino acids long. Trimming left V 2 bases short and J 0 bases short, with 7 bases between. The germline V gene encodes CDR1 LGHNA and CDR2 YSLEER.

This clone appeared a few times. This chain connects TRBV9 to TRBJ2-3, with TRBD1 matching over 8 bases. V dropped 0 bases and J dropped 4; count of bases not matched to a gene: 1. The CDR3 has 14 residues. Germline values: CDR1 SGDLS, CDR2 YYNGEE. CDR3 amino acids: CASSVAQGADTQYF. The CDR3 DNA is TGTGCCAGCAGCGTAGCACAGGGGGCAGATACGCAGTATTTT.

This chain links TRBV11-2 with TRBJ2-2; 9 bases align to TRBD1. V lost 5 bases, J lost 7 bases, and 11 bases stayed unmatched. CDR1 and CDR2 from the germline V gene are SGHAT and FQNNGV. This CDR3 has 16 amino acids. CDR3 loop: CASSIGTGFVRGELFF. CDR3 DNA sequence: TGTGCCAGCAGCATCGGGACAGGGTTCGTTCGCGGGGAGCTGTTTTTT.

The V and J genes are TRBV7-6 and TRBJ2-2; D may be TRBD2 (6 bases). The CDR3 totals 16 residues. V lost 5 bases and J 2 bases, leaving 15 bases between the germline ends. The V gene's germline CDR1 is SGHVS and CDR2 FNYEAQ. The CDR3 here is CASSAPGTVNTGELFF. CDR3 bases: TGTGCCAGCAGCGCTCCCGGGACTGTTAACACCGGGGAGCTGTTTTTT.

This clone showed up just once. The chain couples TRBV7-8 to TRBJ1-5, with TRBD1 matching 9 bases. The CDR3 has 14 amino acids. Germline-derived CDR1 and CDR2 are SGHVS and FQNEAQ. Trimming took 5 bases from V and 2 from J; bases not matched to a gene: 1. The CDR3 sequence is CASSRDRGNQPQHF. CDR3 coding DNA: TGTGCCAGCAGCCGGGACAGGGGCAATCAGCCCCAGCATTTT.

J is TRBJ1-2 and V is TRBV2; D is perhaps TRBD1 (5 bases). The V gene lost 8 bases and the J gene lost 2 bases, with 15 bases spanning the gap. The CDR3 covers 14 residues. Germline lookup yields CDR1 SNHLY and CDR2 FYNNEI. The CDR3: CASFRGGKNYGYTF. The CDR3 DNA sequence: TGTGCCAGCTTTAGGGGTGGGAAGAACTATGGCTACACCTTC.

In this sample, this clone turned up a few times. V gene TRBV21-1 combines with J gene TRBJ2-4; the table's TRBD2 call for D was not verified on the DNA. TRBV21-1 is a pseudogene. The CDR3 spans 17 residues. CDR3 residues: CASSAPPGTKAKNIQYF. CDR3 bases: TGTGCCAGCAGCGCGCCTCCAGGGACTAAAGCCAAAAACATTCAGTACTTC.

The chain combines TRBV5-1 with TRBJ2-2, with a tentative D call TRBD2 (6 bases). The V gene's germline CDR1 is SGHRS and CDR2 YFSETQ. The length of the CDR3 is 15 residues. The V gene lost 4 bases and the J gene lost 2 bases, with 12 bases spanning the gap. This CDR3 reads CASSPTGGNTGELFF. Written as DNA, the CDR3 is TGCGCCAGCAGCCCCACCGGGGGAAACACCGGGGAGCTGTTTTTT. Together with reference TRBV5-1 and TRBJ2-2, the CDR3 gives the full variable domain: KAGVTQTPRYLIKTRGQQVTLSCSPISGHRSVSWYQQTPGQGLQFLFEYFSETQRNKGNFPGRFSGRQFSNSRSEMNVSTLELGDSALYLCASSPTGGNTGELFFGEGSRLTVL.

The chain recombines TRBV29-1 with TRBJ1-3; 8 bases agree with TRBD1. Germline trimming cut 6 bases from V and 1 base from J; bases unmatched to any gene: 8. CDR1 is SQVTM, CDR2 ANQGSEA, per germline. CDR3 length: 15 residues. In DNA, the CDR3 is TGCAGCGTATCAGGGGGCGGGTTATCTGGAAACACCATATATTTT. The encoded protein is CSVSGGGLSGNTIYF.